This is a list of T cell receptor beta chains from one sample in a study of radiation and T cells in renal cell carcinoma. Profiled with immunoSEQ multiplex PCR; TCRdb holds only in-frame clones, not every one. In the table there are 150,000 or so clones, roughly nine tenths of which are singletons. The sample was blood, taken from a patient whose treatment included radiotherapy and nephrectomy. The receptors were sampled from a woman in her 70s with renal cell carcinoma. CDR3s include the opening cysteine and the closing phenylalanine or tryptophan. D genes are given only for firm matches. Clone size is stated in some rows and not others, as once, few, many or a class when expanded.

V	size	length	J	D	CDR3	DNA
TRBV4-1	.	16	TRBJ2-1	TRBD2	CASSQPGGFSYNEQFF	TGCGCCAGCAGCCAACCGGGAGGGTTCTCCTACAATGAGCAGTTCTTC
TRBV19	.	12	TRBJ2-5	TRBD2	CASSMGGETQYF	TGTGCCAGTAGTATGGGGGGGGAGACCCAGTACTTC
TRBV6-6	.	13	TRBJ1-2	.	CASSSQEVYGYTF	TGTGCCAGCAGTTCACAAGAGGTCTATGGCTACACCTTC
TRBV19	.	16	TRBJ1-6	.	CASGTLRSSYNSPLHF	TGTGCCAGCGGGACGTTGAGGAGCTCCTATAATTCACCCCTCCACTTT
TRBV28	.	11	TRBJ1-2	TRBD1	CATAGGHGYTF	TGTGCCACAGCAGGGGGCCATGGCTACACCTTC
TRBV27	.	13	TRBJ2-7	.	CASSLTGNHEQYF	TGTGCCAGCAGTTTAACGGGCAACCACGAGCAGTACTTC
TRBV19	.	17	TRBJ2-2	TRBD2	CASSPDGGSANTGELFF	TGTGCCAGTAGTCCGGACGGGGGGTCCGCGAACACCGGGGAGCTGTTTTTT
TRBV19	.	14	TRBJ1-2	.	CASTETATPYGYTF	TGTGCCAGTACCGAGACCGCCACCCCCTATGGCTACACCTTC
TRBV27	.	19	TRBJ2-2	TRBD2	CASSLYVWTSGGNTGELFF	TGTGCCAGCAGTTTATACGTCTGGACTAGCGGGGGGAACACCGGGGAGCTGTTTTTT
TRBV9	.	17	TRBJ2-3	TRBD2	CASTPKGLAVGTDTQYF	TGTGCCAGCACCCCGAAGGGGCTAGCGGTGGGCACAGATACGCAGTATTTT
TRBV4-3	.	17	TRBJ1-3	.	CASSQDLTVLSGNTIYF	TGCGCCAGCAGCCAAGATCTGACGGTCCTCTCTGGAAACACCATATATTTT
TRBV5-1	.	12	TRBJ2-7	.	CASSSQTYEQYF	TGCGCCAGCAGCTCTCAGACCTACGAGCAGTACTTC
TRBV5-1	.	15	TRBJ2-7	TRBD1	CASSWGQDMPYEQYF	TGCGCCAGCAGCTGGGGACAGGACATGCCCTACGAGCAGTACTTC
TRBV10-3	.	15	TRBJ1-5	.	CAIRGDTASNQPQHF	TGTGCCATCAGAGGCGACACCGCTAGCAATCAGCCCCAGCATTTT
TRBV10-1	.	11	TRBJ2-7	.	CASSPKYEQYF	TGCGCCAGCAGTCCAAAATACGAGCAGTACTTC
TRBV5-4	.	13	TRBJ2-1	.	CASSPTGTKGGFF	TGTGCCAGCAGCCCTACCGGGACCAAAGGGGGGTTCTTC
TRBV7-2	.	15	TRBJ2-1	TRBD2	CASSSGLAGGQEQFF	TGTGCCAGCAGCTCGGGACTAGCGGGGGGGCAGGAGCAGTTCTTC
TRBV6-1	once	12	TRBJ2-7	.	CASSRQYYEQYF	TGTGCCAGCAGTAGACAGTACTACGAGCAGTACTTC
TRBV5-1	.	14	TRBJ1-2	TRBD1	CASSLAGGDGGYTF	TGCGCCAGCAGCTTGGCAGGGGGCGATGGTGGCTACACCTTC
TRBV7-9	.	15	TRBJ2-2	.	CASSFRISNTGELFF	TGTGCCAGCAGCTTCAGGATCTCGAACACCGGGGAGCTGTTTTTT
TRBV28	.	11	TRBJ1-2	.	CASSSGYGYTF	TGTGCCAGCAGTTCAGGATATGGCTACACCTTC
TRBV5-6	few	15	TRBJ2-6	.	CASSLAGTGANVLTF	TGTGCCAGCAGTCTGGCGGGGACCGGGGCCAACGTCCTGACTTTC
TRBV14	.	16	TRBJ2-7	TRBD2	CASSHWGLAGRYEQYF	TGTGCCAGCAGCCATTGGGGACTAGCAGGAAGGTACGAGCAGTACTTC
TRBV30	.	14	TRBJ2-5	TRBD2	CAWSVISGEETQYF	TGTGCCTGGAGTGTGATTAGCGGGGAGGAGACCCAGTACTTC
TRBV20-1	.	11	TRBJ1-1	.	CRTGSKTEAFF	TGCAGAACGGGATCGAAAACTGAAGCTTTCTTT
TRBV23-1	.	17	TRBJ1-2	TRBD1	CASSLFPGQGIQNGYTF	TGCGCCAGCAGCCTATTCCCGGGACAGGGGATCCAGAATGGCTACACCTTC